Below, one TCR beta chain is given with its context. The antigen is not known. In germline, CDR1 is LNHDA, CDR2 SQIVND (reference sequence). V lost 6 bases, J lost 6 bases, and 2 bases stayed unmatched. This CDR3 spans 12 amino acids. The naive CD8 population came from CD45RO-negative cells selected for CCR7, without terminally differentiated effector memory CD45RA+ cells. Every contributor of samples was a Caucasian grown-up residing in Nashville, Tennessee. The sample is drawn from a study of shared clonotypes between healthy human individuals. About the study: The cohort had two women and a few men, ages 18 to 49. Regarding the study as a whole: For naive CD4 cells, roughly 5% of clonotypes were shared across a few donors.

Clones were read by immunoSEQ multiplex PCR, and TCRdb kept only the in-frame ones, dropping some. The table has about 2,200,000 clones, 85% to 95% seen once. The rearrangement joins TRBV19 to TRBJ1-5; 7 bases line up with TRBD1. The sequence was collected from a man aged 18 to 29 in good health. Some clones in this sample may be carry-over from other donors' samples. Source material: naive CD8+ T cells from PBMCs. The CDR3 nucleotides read TGTGCCAGTAGACAGGGGATTCAGCCCCAGCATTTT. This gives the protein CASRQGIQPQHF. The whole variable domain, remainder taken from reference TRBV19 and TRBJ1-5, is DGGITQSPKYLFRKEGQNVTLSCEQNLNHDAMYWYRQDPGQGLRLIYYSQIVNDFQKGDIAEGYSVSREKKESFPLTVTSAQKNPTAFYLCASRQGIQPQHFGDGTRLSIL.